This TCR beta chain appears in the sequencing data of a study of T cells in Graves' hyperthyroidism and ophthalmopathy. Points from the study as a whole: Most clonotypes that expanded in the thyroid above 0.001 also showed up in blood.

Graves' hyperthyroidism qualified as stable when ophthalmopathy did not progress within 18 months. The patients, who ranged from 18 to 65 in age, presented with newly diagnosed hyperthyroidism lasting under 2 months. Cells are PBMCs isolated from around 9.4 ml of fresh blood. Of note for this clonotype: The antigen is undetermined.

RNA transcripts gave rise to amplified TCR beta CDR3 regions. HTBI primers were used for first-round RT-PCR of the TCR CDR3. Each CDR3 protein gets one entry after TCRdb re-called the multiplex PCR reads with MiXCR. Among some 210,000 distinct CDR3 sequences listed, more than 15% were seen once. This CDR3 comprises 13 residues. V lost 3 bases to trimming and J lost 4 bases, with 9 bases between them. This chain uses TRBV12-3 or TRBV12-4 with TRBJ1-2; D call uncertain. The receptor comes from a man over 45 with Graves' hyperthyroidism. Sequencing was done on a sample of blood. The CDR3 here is CASSFLLIYGYTF. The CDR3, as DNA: TGTGCCAGCAGTTTCCTACTGATCTATGGCTACACCTTC.